These T cell receptor beta chains were read from a single sample in a study of control samples from healthy donors and cancer patients. Method: immunoSEQ multiplex PCR; TCRdb's copy keeps in-frame clones and lacks some. The sample has 150,000 to 200,000 clones, about 90% seen once; the top ten hold 0.68%. Sequenced sample: blood. The receptors shown here come from a woman between 25 and 40 years old in good health. CDR3s include the opening cysteine and the closing phenylalanine or tryptophan. The D gene is left open where the match is weak. Clone size is not always given. Where it is, it says once, few, many or a class for expanded clones.

V: TRBV19; size: .; D: TRBD2; J: TRBJ2-7; CDR3: CASSSGSTRPSGTYEQYF; DNA: TGTGCCAGTAGTTCCGGGTCTACAAGGCCTAGCGGTACCTACGAGCAGTACTTC
V: TRBV6-6; size: .; D: .; J: TRBJ2-7; CDR3: CASSKGHVNSYEQYF; DNA: TGTGCCAGCAGTAAGGGTCATGTTAACTCCTACGAGCAGTACTTC
V: TRBV2; size: .; D: TRBD2; J: TRBJ2-3; CDR3: CASRREGTQYF; DNA: TGTGCCAGCAGGAGGGAGGGGACGCAGTATTTT
V: TRBV30; size: .; D: .; J: TRBJ1-2; CDR3: CAWSALDTGTGGYTF; DNA: TGTGCCTGGAGTGCCTTAGATACGGGGACTGGAGGCTACACCTTC
V: TRBV6-5; size: .; D: .; J: TRBJ1-2; CDR3: CASSYGYYGYTF; DNA: TGTGCCAGCAGTTACGGATACTATGGCTACACCTTC
V: TRBV7-5; size: .; D: .; J: TRBJ1-4; CDR3: CVRSNRDRGLVTNEKLFF; DNA: TGTGTCAGAAGCAACCGGGACAGGGGATTGGTAACTAATGAAAAACTGTTTTTT
V: TRBV15; size: .; D: .; J: TRBJ2-2; CDR3: CATSPDPGTGELFF; DNA: TGTGCCACCAGTCCGGACCCGGGTACCGGGGAGCTGTTTTTT
V: TRBV28; size: .; D: TRBD2; J: TRBJ2-3; CDR3: CASSSRTPKALAGGVDTQYF; DNA: TGTGCCAGCAGTTCACGTACGCCAAAAGCCCTAGCGGGGGGCGTAGATACGCAGTATTTT
V: TRBV7-3; size: .; D: .; J: TRBJ2-5; CDR3: CASSLEGGETQYF; DNA: TGTGCCAGCAGCTTAGAGGGGGGCGAGACCCAGTACTTC
V: TRBV27; size: .; D: TRBD2; J: TRBJ2-4; CDR3: CASSAAGAAKNIQYF; DNA: TGTGCCAGCAGTGCAGCGGGAGCAGCCAAAAACATTCAGTACTTC
V: TRBV5-1; size: .; D: .; J: TRBJ1-5; CDR3: CASSLDWGNQPQHF; DNA: TGCGCCAGCAGCTTGGACTGGGGTAATCAGCCCCAGCATTTT
V: TRBV2; size: .; D: .; J: TRBJ2-3; CDR3: CASSEGFGKDTQYF; DNA: TGTGCCAGCAGTGAGGGATTCGGGAAAGATACGCAGTATTTT
V: TRBV10-3; size: .; D: TRBD1; J: TRBJ1-1; CDR3: CAISPTGGWTEAFF; DNA: TGTGCCATCAGCCCCACAGGGGGCTGGACTGAAGCTTTCTTT
V: TRBV27; size: .; D: .; J: TRBJ2-3; CDR3: CASSSHPVTDTQYF; DNA: TGTGCCAGCAGTTCCCACCCCGTCACAGATACGCAGTATTTT
V: TRBV7-2; size: once; D: .; J: TRBJ2-7; CDR3: CASSLVWSSYEQYF; DNA: TGTGCCAGCAGCTTAGTTTGGAGCTCCTACGAGCAGTACTTC
V: TRBV15; size: .; D: .; J: TRBJ2-3; CDR3: CATRYGVGVGPDTQYF; DNA: TGTGCCACCAGATACGGCGTGGGAGTGGGCCCAGATACGCAGTATTTT
V: TRBV19; size: .; D: .; J: TRBJ1-1; CDR3: CASSFAGAEAFF; DNA: TGTGCCAGTAGTTTCGCGGGAGCTGAAGCTTTCTTT
V: TRBV29-1; size: .; D: TRBD1; J: TRBJ2-3; CDR3: CSVDRGRGTDTQYF; DNA: TGCAGCGTTGACAGGGGGCGAGGTACAGATACGCAGTATTTT
V: TRBV4-2; size: .; D: TRBD2; J: TRBJ2-7; CDR3: CASSLRLAEAYEQYF; DNA: TGTGCCAGCAGCCTAAGACTAGCGGAGGCCTACGAGCAGTACTTC
V: TRBV18; size: .; D: TRBD2; J: TRBJ2-1; CDR3: CASSPLSGNRGASGRDTNEQFF; DNA: TGTGCCAGCTCACCACTCTCGGGAAACCGAGGAGCTAGCGGGAGGGATACCAATGAGCAGTTCTTC
V: TRBV9; size: once; D: .; J: TRBJ1-6; CDR3: CASSVAGSSPLHF; DNA: TGTGCCAGCAGCGTAGCTGGTTCTTCACCCCTCCACTTT
V: TRBV19; size: .; D: .; J: TRBJ2-1; CDR3: CASSIRDFQKQFF; DNA: TGTGCCAGTAGTATCCGGGACTTTCAAAAGCAGTTCTTC
V: TRBV9; size: .; D: .; J: TRBJ1-6; CDR3: CASSAQGANSPLHF; DNA: TGTGCCAGCAGCGCCCAAGGGGCGAATTCACCCCTCCACTTT
V: TRBV2; size: .; D: .; J: TRBJ1-3; CDR3: CATLSPGSSENTIYF; DNA: TGTGCCACCCTTTCCCCAGGGAGTAGTGAAAACACCATATATTTT
V: TRBV29-1; size: .; D: TRBD1; J: TRBJ1-1; CDR3: CSFGQGGTEAFF; DNA: TGCAGCTTCGGACAGGGCGGGACTGAAGCTTTCTTT
V: TRBV10-3; size: .; D: .; J: TRBJ1-1; CDR3: CAIVENRDATEAFF; DNA: TGTGCCATCGTCGAAAACAGGGACGCGACTGAAGCTTTCTTT
V: TRBV7-2; size: .; D: .; J: TRBJ2-3; CDR3: CASSLVSSDTQYF; DNA: TGTGCCAGCAGCTTAGTTAGCTCGGATACGCAGTATTTT
V: TRBV5-4; size: .; D: .; J: TRBJ2-5; CDR3: CASSTPSQETQYF; DNA: TGTGCCAGCAGCACCCCGAGCCAAGAGACCCAGTACTTC
V: TRBV6-4; size: .; D: .; J: TRBJ2-1; CDR3: CASSDTDSYNEQFF; DNA: TGTGCCAGCAGTGACACAGACTCCTACAATGAGCAGTTCTTC
V: TRBV4-1; size: once; D: .; J: TRBJ2-3; CDR3: CASSQEALPIITDTQYF; DNA: TGCGCCAGCAGCCAAGAAGCACTCCCAATAATCACAGATACGCAGTATTTT
V: TRBV12-3/TRBV12-4; size: .; D: .; J: TRBJ2-2; CDR3: CASSLAEFGELFF; DNA: TGTGCCAGCAGCCTAGCCGAGTTCGGGGAGCTGTTTTTT
V: TRBV28; size: .; D: .; J: TRBJ1-1; CDR3: CASSIKQGAAFF; DNA: TGTGCCAGCAGCATTAAACAGGGCGCAGCTTTCTTT
V: TRBV27; size: .; D: TRBD1; J: TRBJ1-1; CDR3: CASSSSKTGKANTEAFF; DNA: TGTGCCAGCAGTTCCTCGAAGACAGGGAAGGCGAACACTGAAGCTTTCTTT
V: TRBV5-4; size: .; D: .; J: TRBJ2-5; CDR3: CASSSITQGREETQYF; DNA: TGTGCCAGCAGCTCTATTACACAGGGCAGGGAAGAGACCCAGTACTTC
V: TRBV6-2/TRBV6-3; size: .; D: .; J: TRBJ1-5; CDR3: CASSSDRRQPQHF; DNA: TGTGCCAGCAGTTCCGACAGGAGACAGCCCCAGCATTTT
V: TRBV24-1; size: .; D: .; J: TRBJ1-2; CDR3: CATSDLGGYGYTF; DNA: TGTGCCACCAGTGATCTAGGAGGGTATGGCTACACCTTC
V: TRBV28; size: .; D: .; J: TRBJ1-1; CDR3: CASSPLLSEAFF; DNA: TGTGCCAGCAGCCCCCTTCTTTCGGAAGCTTTCTTT
V: TRBV27; size: .; D: .; J: TRBJ1-5; CDR3: CASSPMDGNQPQHF; DNA: TGTGCCAGCAGTCCGATGGACGGAAATCAGCCCCAGCATTTT
V: TRBV4-1; size: .; D: .; J: TRBJ2-7; CDR3: CASSQAAGLSSYEQYF; DNA: TGCGCCAGCAGCCAAGCCGCGGGACTGAGCTCCTACGAGCAGTACTTC
V: TRBV16; size: .; D: .; J: TRBJ1-2; CDR3: CASSQSENYGYTF; DNA: TGTGCCAGCAGCCAATCTGAGAACTATGGCTACACCTTC
V: TRBV6-1; size: .; D: .; J: TRBJ1-5; CDR3: CASSDLGRGARTQPQHF; DNA: TGTGCCAGCAGTGATTTAGGTCGGGGCGCGAGGACTCAGCCCCAGCATTTT
V: TRBV6-4; size: .; D: .; J: TRBJ2-2; CDR3: CASSDSGGMSTGELFF; DNA: TGTGCCAGCAGTGACTCAGGGGGGATGAGTACCGGGGAGCTGTTTTTT
V: TRBV29-1; size: .; D: TRBD1; J: TRBJ1-3; CDR3: CSVPGTGVFGNTIYF; DNA: TGCAGCGTACCCGGGACAGGGGTGTTTGGAAACACCATATATTTT
V: TRBV6-2/TRBV6-3; size: .; D: TRBD1; J: TRBJ1-5; CDR3: CASSYFSSGGADQPQHF; DNA: TGTGCCAGCAGTTACTTCTCTTCAGGGGGCGCGGATCAGCCCCAGCATTTT
V: TRBV2; size: .; D: .; J: TRBJ2-7; CDR3: CASSEASGYYEQYF; DNA: TGTGCCAGCAGTGAAGCTAGCGGTTACTACGAGCAGTACTTC
V: TRBV11-2; size: .; D: .; J: TRBJ2-5; CDR3: CASSVDGLQETQYF; DNA: TGTGCCAGCAGCGTTGACGGGCTGCAAGAGACCCAGTACTTC
V: TRBV7-9; size: .; D: .; J: TRBJ2-7; CDR3: CASSLGGRIYEQYF; DNA: TGTGCCAGCAGCTTAGGAGGGAGGATTTACGAGCAGTACTTC
V: TRBV10-2; size: .; D: .; J: TRBJ2-7; CDR3: CASGAPGNEQYF; DNA: TGCGCCTCTGGGGCTCCTGGGAACGAGCAGTACTTC
V: TRBV11-2; size: .; D: .; J: TRBJ2-7; CDR3: CASSLEGYSYEQYF; DNA: TGTGCCAGCAGCTTAGAGGGGTACTCCTACGAGCAGTACTTC
V: TRBV4-1; size: .; D: .; J: TRBJ2-3; CDR3: CASSQVRGPTDTQYF; DNA: TGCGCCAGCAGCCAAGTTCGGGGCCCCACAGATACGCAGTATTTT
V: TRBV4-1; size: .; D: TRBD2; J: TRBJ2-7; CDR3: CASSQDWNLAGEEQYF; DNA: TGCGCCAGCAGCCAAGATTGGAATCTAGCGGGAGAAGAGCAGTACTTC